This T cell receptor beta chain was profiled in a study of cytomegalovirus exposure and HLA in healthy donors. Germline-derived CDR1 and CDR2 are MNHEY and SVGAGI. The CDR3 extends over 15 amino acids. With respect to this clone: Its antigen is not known. One end of the junction does not line up with germline, which may come from a read error.

Study-wide findings and caveats: The study flagged some 170 TCR beta chains as cytomegalovirus-associated. Follow-up analysis later connected one missense variant in DCLRE1C with trimming of TCR beta V- and J-genes.

The PCR contained 60 Vbeta and 13 Jbeta primers. Only in-frame clones appear in the TCRdb table, and some are missing; sequencing was by immunoSEQ multiplex PCR. The sample consists of 85,000 to 120,000 clones, approximately 70% of them appearing once. The specimen was PBMCs. The genes are TRBV6-5 and TRBJ1-6, with unresolved D. This receptor was taken from a boy under 18 in good health and CMV-seronegative. Here the CDR3 DNA reads TGTGCCAGCAGGTTACGGGTGCAGTCGACTTCATCCCTCCACTTT. The encoded protein is CASRLRVQSTSSLHF.